Listed below are T cell receptor beta chains from one sample, sequenced in a study of blood T cell repertoires in COVID-19. Data came from immunoSEQ multiplex PCR; TCRdb stores just in-frame clones and leaves some out. The sample lists about 160,000 clones; more than 60% were seen once. The sample was peripheral blood. The receptor set was obtained from a man in his 60s with acute or convalescent COVID-19. Both conserved end residues are part of each CDR3. The D gene is left open where the match is weak. Not all rows give a size; the values are once, few, many and, for expanded clones, a class.

cdr3_nt	cdr3_aa	v_call	clone_size	j_call	d_call
TGTGCCAGCAGTTTTGGGACAACCTACGAGCAGTACTTC	CASSFGTTYEQYF	TRBV12-3/TRBV12-4	NA	TRBJ2-7	NA
TGTGCCAGTAGTACCTCAGGGAACGAGCAGTACTTC	CASSTSGNEQYF	TRBV19	NA	TRBJ2-7	NA
TGTGCCACCAGTGCCCGACAGGCTAATACCTACGAGCAGTACTTC	CATSARQANTYEQYF	TRBV24-1	few	TRBJ2-7	NA
TGTGCCAGCTCACCATTAGGGGACAGGGGAATAGAGGGAGAGCAGTTCTTC	CASSPLGDRGIEGEQFF	TRBV18	NA	TRBJ2-1	TRBD1
TGCGCCAGCAGTGAAGCGGGGGGGCACAATGAGCAGTTCTTC	CASSEAGGHNEQFF	TRBV5-1	NA	TRBJ2-1	TRBD2
TGTGCCAGCAGTCCCACAAACCCCTACGAGCAGTACTTC	CASSPTNPYEQYF	TRBV27	NA	TRBJ2-7	NA
TGTGCCAGCAGTGAAAGTAACTGGAGCTCCTACGAGCAGTACTTC	CASSESNWSSYEQYF	TRBV6-1	NA	TRBJ2-7	NA
TGTGCCAGCAGTAAAAGGACAGGGGGTGAGACCCAGTACTTC	CASSKRTGGETQYF	TRBV27	NA	TRBJ2-5	TRBD1
TGTGCCAGCAGCGCCCGCACAGGGACCCCCTCTGGAAACACCATATATTTT	CASSARTGTPSGNTIYF	TRBV9	NA	TRBJ1-3	NA
TGTGCCAGCAATCGGACAGGCAGGTTAGCCAAAAACATTCAGTACTTC	CASNRTGRLAKNIQYF	TRBV6-6	NA	TRBJ2-4	TRBD1
TGTGCCACTAAGCCATGGGGGGCCTACGAGCAGTACTTC	CATKPWGAYEQYF	TRBV27	NA	TRBJ2-7	NA
TGTGCCAGCAGCGTAGGGGGGCAGTCCGGGGAGCTGTTTTTT	CASSVGGQSGELFF	TRBV9	once	TRBJ2-2	NA
TGTGCCAGCAGCTTAGGACATACCGACTACGAGCAGTACTTC	CASSLGHTDYEQYF	TRBV11-2	NA	TRBJ2-7	NA
TGTGCCAGCAGTGACCAGGGGGCCGGGGAGCTGTTTTTT	CASSDQGAGELFF	TRBV2	NA	TRBJ2-2	TRBD1
TGTGCCAGCAGCCAAGATGGGGGACAGGGGGGCCAGCCCCAGCATTTT	CASSQDGGQGGQPQHF	TRBV3-1/TRBV3-2	NA	TRBJ1-5	TRBD1
TGTGCCAGCAGTGATTCCCCCGGTCGGAGCTCTGGAAACACCATATATTTT	CASSDSPGRSSGNTIYF	TRBV25-1	NA	TRBJ1-3	NA
TGCGCCAGCAGCCAAACGGACAGGGGGCACGAGCAGTACTTC	CASSQTDRGHEQYF	TRBV4-1	NA	TRBJ2-7	TRBD1
TGCGCCAGCAGCCAAGAGAGGGACTTGTACAATGAGCAGTTCTTC	CASSQERDLYNEQFF	TRBV4-3	NA	TRBJ2-1	NA
TGTGCCAGCAGTTTATCGTGGGCAGGGGGCGACTCGTGGGGAAACATTCAGTACTTC	CASSLSWAGGDSWGNIQYF	TRBV27	NA	TRBJ2-4	TRBD1
TGCGCCAGCAGCCCGGACAGGGGGCGGGAAAAACTGTTTTTT	CASSPDRGREKLFF	TRBV5-1	once	TRBJ1-4	TRBD1
TGTGCCAGCAGTCCGGGACAGGGAAGAGATGAGCAGTTCTTC	CASSPGQGRDEQFF	TRBV2	NA	TRBJ2-1	TRBD1
TGCGCCAGCAGCTTAACTAGCGGGGGCCCCAATGAGCAGTTCTTC	CASSLTSGGPNEQFF	TRBV5-1	NA	TRBJ2-1	TRBD2
TGTGCCAGCAGCCCGCTTCACCAGGGAGGGAGCAATCAGCCCCAGCATTTT	CASSPLHQGGSNQPQHF	TRBV7-2	NA	TRBJ1-5	NA
TGTGCCAGCAGCGTAGGAGTGCGGAGCACAGATACGCAGTATTTT	CASSVGVRSTDTQYF	TRBV9	NA	TRBJ2-3	NA
TGTGCCAGCAGCTTAACGGGGCAAGCTTCCACTGAAGCTTTCTTT	CASSLTGQASTEAFF	TRBV7-3	NA	TRBJ1-1	NA
TGTGCCAGCACCGCGTCGAATCAGCCCCAGCATTTT	CASTASNQPQHF	TRBV28	NA	TRBJ1-5	NA
TGCAGCGTTGTACAGGGGAACACTGAAGCTTTCTTT	CSVVQGNTEAFF	TRBV29-1	few	TRBJ1-1	NA
TGTGCCAGCAGTTACGGACAGGGGCGGATGAATGAGCAGTTCTTC	CASSYGQGRMNEQFF	TRBV6-6	NA	TRBJ2-1	TRBD1
TGTGCCAGCAGTACGCCCCACAGGGTTGACCAAGAGACCCAGTACTTC	CASSTPHRVDQETQYF	TRBV6-2/TRBV6-3	NA	TRBJ2-5	NA
TGTGCCAGCTCACTAGCGGGAGGGCAAGAGACCCAGTACTTC	CASSLAGGQETQYF	TRBV18	NA	TRBJ2-5	TRBD2
TGTGCCAGCAGCCCCCGGATGGAAGGGGCCTACGAGCAGTACTTC	CASSPRMEGAYEQYF	TRBV11-2	NA	TRBJ2-7	NA
TGTGCCAGCAGTTACTCGAACGGGGTAGGAGTCACTGAAGCTTTCTTT	CASSYSNGVGVTEAFF	TRBV6-5	NA	TRBJ1-1	NA
TGCAGCGTTGTACAGTCGTTCCCAGAGACCCAGTACTTC	CSVVQSFPETQYF	TRBV29-1	once	TRBJ2-5	NA
TGTGCCAGCAGTGACAGGGAGAACACTGAAGCTTTCTTT	CASSDRENTEAFF	TRBV12-3/TRBV12-4	NA	TRBJ1-1	TRBD1
TGTGCCAGTAGTATTCGGACAGGAGGGAATGAAAAACTGTTTTTT	CASSIRTGGNEKLFF	TRBV19	NA	TRBJ1-4	TRBD1
TGCGCCAGCAGCTTGGAACGGAGCACAGATACGCAGTATTTT	CASSLERSTDTQYF	TRBV5-1	NA	TRBJ2-3	NA
TGTGCCAGTAGTATTCGGGGGGCGGCCACAGATACGCAGTATTTT	CASSIRGAATDTQYF	TRBV19	NA	TRBJ2-3	NA
TGTGCCAGCAGCTCCGGGTCCGGACTTCTCCAAGAGACCCAGTACTTC	CASSSGSGLLQETQYF	TRBV28	NA	TRBJ2-5	NA
TGTGCCAGCAGTGAACTGGGGACAGGTACTTACGAGCAGTACTTC	CASSELGTGTYEQYF	TRBV6-1	NA	TRBJ2-7	TRBD1